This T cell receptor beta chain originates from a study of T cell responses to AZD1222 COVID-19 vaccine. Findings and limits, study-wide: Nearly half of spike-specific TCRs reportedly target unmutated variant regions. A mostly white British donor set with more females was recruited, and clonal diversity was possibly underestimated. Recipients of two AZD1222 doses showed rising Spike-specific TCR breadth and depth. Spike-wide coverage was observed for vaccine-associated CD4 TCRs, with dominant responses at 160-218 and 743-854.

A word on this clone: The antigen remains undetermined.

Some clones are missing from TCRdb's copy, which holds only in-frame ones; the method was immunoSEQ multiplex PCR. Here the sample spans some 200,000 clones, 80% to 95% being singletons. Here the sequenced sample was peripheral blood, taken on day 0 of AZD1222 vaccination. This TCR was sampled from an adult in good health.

The CDR3 DNA follows: TGTGCCAGCCTGCCGAGGGTCCTGAACACTGAAGCTTTCTTT. This sequence encodes CASLPRVLNTEAFF. The rearrangement joins TRBV6-6 to TRBJ1-1, with D unclear. Germline assignment: CDR1 MNHNY and CDR2 SVGAGI (reference sequence). The V end lost 8 bases, the J end lost 0 bases, and 13 bases lay between the germline ends. The CDR3 sequence is 14 residues long.